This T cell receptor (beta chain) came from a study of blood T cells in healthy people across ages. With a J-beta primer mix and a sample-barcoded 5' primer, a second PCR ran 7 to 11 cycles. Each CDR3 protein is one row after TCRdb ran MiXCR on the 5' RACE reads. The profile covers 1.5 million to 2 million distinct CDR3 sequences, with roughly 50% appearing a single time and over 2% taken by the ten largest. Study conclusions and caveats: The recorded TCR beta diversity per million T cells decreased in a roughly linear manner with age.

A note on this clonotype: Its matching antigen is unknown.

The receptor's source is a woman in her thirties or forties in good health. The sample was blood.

DNA of the CDR3: TGCAGTGCTAGAGGCTCAGACAGGGGGCCATCCTACGAGCAGTACTTC. Translating it yields CSARGSDRGPSYEQYF. The chain is built from TRBV20-1 and TRBJ2-7, with 10 positions matching TRBD1. The CDR3 is 16 amino acids. From germline, CDR1 is DFQATT and CDR2 SNEGSKA (reference sequence). The V segment lost 1 base and the J segment 1 base; nucleotides outside the gene matches: 7.